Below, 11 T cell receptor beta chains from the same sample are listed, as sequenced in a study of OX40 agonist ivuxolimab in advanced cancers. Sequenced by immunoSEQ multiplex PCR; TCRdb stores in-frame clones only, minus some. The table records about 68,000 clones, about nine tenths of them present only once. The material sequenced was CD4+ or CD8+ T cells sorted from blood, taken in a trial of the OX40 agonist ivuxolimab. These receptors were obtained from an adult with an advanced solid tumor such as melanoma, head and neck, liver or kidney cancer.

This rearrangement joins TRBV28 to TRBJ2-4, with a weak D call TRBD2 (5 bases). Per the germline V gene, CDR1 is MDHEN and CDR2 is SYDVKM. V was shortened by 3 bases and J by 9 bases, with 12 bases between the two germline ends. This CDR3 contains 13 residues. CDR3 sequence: CASSFIGEGIQYF. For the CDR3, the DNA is TGTGCCAGCAGTTTTATAGGAGAGGGCATTCAGTACTTC.

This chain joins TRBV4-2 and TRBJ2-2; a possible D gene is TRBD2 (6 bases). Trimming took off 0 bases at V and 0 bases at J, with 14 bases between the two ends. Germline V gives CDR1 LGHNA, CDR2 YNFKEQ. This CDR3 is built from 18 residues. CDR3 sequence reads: CASSQDIPGATNTGELFF. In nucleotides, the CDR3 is TGTGCCAGCAGCCAAGATATTCCGGGAGCGACGAACACCGGGGAGCTGTTTTTT.

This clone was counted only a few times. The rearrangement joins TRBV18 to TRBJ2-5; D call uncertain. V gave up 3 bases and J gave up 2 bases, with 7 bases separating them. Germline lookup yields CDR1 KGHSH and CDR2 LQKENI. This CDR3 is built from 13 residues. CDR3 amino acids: CASSPLGQETQYF. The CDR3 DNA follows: TGTGCCAGCTCACCGTTGGGGCAAGAGACCCAGTACTTC.

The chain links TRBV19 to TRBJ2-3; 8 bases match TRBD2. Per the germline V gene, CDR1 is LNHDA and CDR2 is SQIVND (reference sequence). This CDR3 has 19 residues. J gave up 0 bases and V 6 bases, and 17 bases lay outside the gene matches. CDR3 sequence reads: CASSPEGAGGGASTDTQYF. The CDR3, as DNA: TGTGCCAGTAGCCCGGAGGGTGCGGGAGGAGGTGCGAGCACAGATACGCAGTATTTT.

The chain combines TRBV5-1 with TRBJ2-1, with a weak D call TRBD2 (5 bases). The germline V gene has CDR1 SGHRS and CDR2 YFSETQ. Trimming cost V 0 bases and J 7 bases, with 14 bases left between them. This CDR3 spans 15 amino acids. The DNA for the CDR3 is TGCGCCAGCAGCTTGGTGGGAGCCCCTGGAAATGAGCAGTTCTTC. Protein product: CASSLVGAPGNEQFF.

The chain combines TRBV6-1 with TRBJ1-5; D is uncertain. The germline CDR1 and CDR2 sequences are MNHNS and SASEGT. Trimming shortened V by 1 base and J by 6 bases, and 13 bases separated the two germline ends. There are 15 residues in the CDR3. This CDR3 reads CASSEGFRLFQPQHF. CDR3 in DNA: TGTGCCAGCAGTGAAGGTTTTAGGTTGTTTCAGCCCCAGCATTTT.

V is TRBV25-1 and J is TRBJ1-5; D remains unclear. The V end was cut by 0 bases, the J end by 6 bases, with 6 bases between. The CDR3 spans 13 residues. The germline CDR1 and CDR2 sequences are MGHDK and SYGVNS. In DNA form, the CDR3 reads TGTGCCAGCAGTGAATATGAGTTTCAGCCCCAGCATTTT. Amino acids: CASSEYEFQPQHF.

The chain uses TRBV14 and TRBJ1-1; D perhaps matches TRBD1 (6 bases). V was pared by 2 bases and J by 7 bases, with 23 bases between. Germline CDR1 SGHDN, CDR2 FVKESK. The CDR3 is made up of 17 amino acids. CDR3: CASSQPLAGARLGEAFF. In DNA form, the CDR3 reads TGTGCCAGCAGCCAACCCCTCGCGGGGGCTCGTCTCGGTGAAGCTTTCTTT. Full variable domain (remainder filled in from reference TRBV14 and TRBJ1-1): EAGVTQFPSHSVIEKGQTVTLRCDPISGHDNLYWYRRVMGKEIKFLLHFVKESKQDESGMPNNRFLAERTGGTYSTLKVQPAELEDSGVYFCASSQPLAGARLGEAFFGQGTRLTVV.

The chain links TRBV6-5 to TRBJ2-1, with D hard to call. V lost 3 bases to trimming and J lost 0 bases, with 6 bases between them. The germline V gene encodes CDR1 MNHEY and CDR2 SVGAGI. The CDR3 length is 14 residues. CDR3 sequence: CASSYRSSYNEQFF. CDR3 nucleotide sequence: TGTGCCAGCAGTTATCGAAGCTCCTACAATGAGCAGTTCTTC.

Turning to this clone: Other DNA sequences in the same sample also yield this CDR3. The CDR3: CASSLDRVPDTQYF. The CDR3 DNA sequence: TGTGCCAGCAGCTTGGATAGGGTGCCAGATACGCAGTATTTT. The chain recombines TRBV6-1 with TRBJ2-3; D is ambiguous. The CDR3 contains 14 residues. Deletions cut 6 bases from V and 4 bases from J, with 14 bases between. Germline CDR1 is MNHNS and CDR2 is SASEGT.

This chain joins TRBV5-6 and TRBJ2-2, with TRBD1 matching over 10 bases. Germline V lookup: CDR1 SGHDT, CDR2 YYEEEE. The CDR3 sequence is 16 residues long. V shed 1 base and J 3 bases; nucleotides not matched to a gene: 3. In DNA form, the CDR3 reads TGTGCCAGCAGCTTGTTAGACAGGGGGCACACCGGGGAGCTGTTTTTT. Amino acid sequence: CASSLLDRGHTGELFF.